The subject of this entry is one T cell receptor (beta chain). This sample is drawn from a study of blood T cell repertoires in COVID-19. The assay was immunoSEQ multiplex PCR, and TCRdb's table has in-frame clones only and misses some. Of 200,000 to 300,000 clones in the sample, 75% to 90% were seen once. Trimming took 7 bases from V and 8 from J; bases not matched to a gene: 3. The CDR3 spans 13 residues. Sequenced sample: PBMCs or T cells enriched from blood (not recorded which). The V gene is TRBV12-3 or TRBV12-4, the J gene TRBJ2-1; 12 bases are shared with TRBD2. The clonotype was recovered from a man aged 35 to 55 who had recovered from COVID-19. The CDR3 region has the DNA TGTGCCAGCACTAGCGGGAGGGCTGATGAGCAGTTCTTC. The encoded protein is CASTSGRADEQFF.